This section outlines one T cell receptor (beta chain) sequence together with its context. The data were obtained in a study of control samples from healthy donors and cancer patients. The CDR3 contains 13 residues. In germline, CDR1 is LNHNV, CDR2 YYDKDF (reference sequence). The V gene lost 5 bases and the J gene lost 7 bases, with 12 bases spanning the gap. Clones were read by immunoSEQ multiplex PCR, and TCRdb kept only the in-frame ones, dropping some. The sample lists about 130,000 clones; roughly nine tenths were seen once. This receptor was obtained from a man between 18 and 29 years old in good health. The source material was blood. This chain uses TRBV15 with TRBJ2-1; tentative D call: TRBD2 (6 bases). The CDR3 reads CATSPHGGNEQFF. DNA for the CDR3: TGTGCCACCAGCCCCCATGGAGGGAATGAGCAGTTCTTC.